The 20 T cell receptor beta chains given below trace back to one sample, sequenced in a study of tumor and adjacent non-tumor tissue in lung cancer. A modified ARM-PCR protocol with three rounds of nested PCR amplified TCRbeta. One entry per CDR3 protein results from TCRdb running MiXCR on the multiplex PCR reads. The repertoire holds approximately 77,000 distinct CDR3 sequences, with around 80% as singletons. This sample's RNA came from whole unsorted tissue. Distant lung tissue was collected more than 3 cm away from the tumor edge. The sequenced sample consisted of distant non-tumor lung tissue. The source of these receptors is a man aged 55-75 years with non-small cell lung cancer.

The chain has TRBV5-6 and TRBJ1-1, with no clear D. Germline CDR1 SGHDT, CDR2 YYEEEE. There are 13 residues in the CDR3. V lost 3 bases, J lost 4 bases, and 10 bases lay in between. The CDR3 is CASSSGTSTEAFF. For the CDR3, the DNA is TGTGCCAGCAGCTCGGGAACAAGCACTGAAGCTTTCTTT. Filled out from reference TRBV5-6 and TRBJ1-1, the complete variable domain reads DAGVTQSPTHLIKTRGQQVTLRCSPKSGHDTVSWYQQALGQGPQFIFQYYEEEERQRGNFPDRFSGHQFPNYSSELNVNALLLGDSALYLCASSSGTSTEAFFGQGTRLTVV.

The V call is TRBV20-1, the J call TRBJ1-5; a weak D match, TRBD1 (5 bases). Per the germline V gene, CDR1 is DFQATT and CDR2 is SNEGSKA (reference sequence). The CDR3 consists of 13 residues. V gave up 8 bases and J gave up 6 bases, with 17 bases separating them. CDR3 sequence: CSSSQVQGQPQHF. The CDR3 DNA reads as TGCAGTTCCTCGCAGGTTCAGGGTCAGCCCCAGCATTTT.

Comment on this clonotype: This CDR3 is missing its conserved last phenylalanine or tryptophan, likely due to a read error. The chain has TRBV20-1 and TRBJ2-7; no clear D gene. The CDR3 loop spans 12 amino acids. From germline, CDR1 is DFQATT and CDR2 SNEGSKA (reference sequence). V gave up 3 bases and J gave up 2 bases, with 8 bases separating them. CDR3 in DNA: TGCAGTGCTAGTGCGTCCACCTACGAGCAGTACTCC. It translates to CSASASTYEQYS.

This clonotype has only one observation. One end of the junction varies from germline; a read error may be responsible. The V gene is TRBV6-5, the J gene TRBJ2-7; 7 bases are shared with TRBD2. Germline-derived CDR1 and CDR2 are MNHEY and SVGAGI. This CDR3 comprises 15 residues. CDR3 DNA sequence: TGTGTCAGCGGCAATGCGGGAGTCATTCGCTACGAGCAGTACTTC. Its protein product is CVSGNAGVIRYEQYF.

A remark on this clonotype: The junction differs from germline at one of its ends, possibly a read error. The J gene is TRBJ1-4, the V gene TRBV11-2; a weak D match, TRBD1 (6 bases). The CDR3 covers 14 residues. Looked up from germline, CDR1 is SGHAT and CDR2 is FQNNGV. The CDR3 protein is CAISVGRGFEKLFF. The CDR3, as DNA: TGTGCCATCAGCGTGGGCAGGGGATTTGAAAAACTGTTTTTT.

A note on this clonotype: The junction and the germline gene differ at one end; a read error may be behind it. This chain connects TRBV11-3 to TRBJ1-5; a weak D match, TRBD1 (6 bases). Germline CDR1 reads SGHNT; CDR2 reads YENEEA. The CDR3 consists of 13 residues. CDR3 in DNA: TGTGCCAACAGCTTTAACAGGGAGCAGCCCCAGCATTTT. It yields the protein CANSFNREQPQHF.

CDR3: CVNSFLEGGVQQYF. The CDR3 DNA follows: TGTGTCAACAGCTTTCTAGAGGGGGGCGTTCAGCAGTATTTT. The chain carries TRBV11-2 and TRBJ2-3; the D call may be TRBD1 or TRBD2 (6 bases each). The V gene's germline CDR1 is SGHAT and CDR2 FQNNGV. The CDR3 has 14 amino acids.

Turning to this clonotype: At one end the junction does not follow the germline gene, possibly because of a read error. The V gene is TRBV11-3, the J gene TRBJ2-1; no firm D call. This CDR3 spans 15 amino acids. Germline CDR1 reads SGHNT; CDR2 reads YENEEA. Here the CDR3 reads CARSDDKESYNELFF. The CDR3 DNA is TGTGCCAGGAGCGACGACAAAGAATCCTACAATGAGCTGTTCTTC.

This clonotype appeared many times. The gene calls are TRBV20-1 and TRBJ1-2, with unresolved D. V was shortened by 3 bases and J by 4 bases, with 6 bases between the two germline ends. This CDR3 comprises 11 residues. CDR1 is DFQATT, CDR2 SNEGSKA, per germline (reference sequence). The CDR3: CSARRSYGYTF. CDR3 coding DNA: TGCAGTGCTAGGAGGTCCTATGGCTACACCTTC.

Worth noting for this clonotype: The CDR3 carries no conserved terminal phenylalanine or tryptophan, so it likely arises from a read error. V is TRBV29-1 and J is TRBJ2-6; no reliable D call. The CDR3 is 19 amino acids. Germline V gene data show CDR1 as SQVTM and CDR2 as ANQGSEA. The chain's CDR3 is CSLEDYRSNPHSGANVLTV. For the CDR3, the DNA is TGCAGCCTTGAAGATTATAGGTCTAACCCCCACTCTGGGGCCAACGTCCTGACTGTC.

Notes on this clonotype: The conserved phenylalanine or tryptophan is not found at the CDR3 terminus, so this likely reflects a read error. V is TRBV6-5 and J is TRBJ2-6; 11 bases are shared with TRBD1. The CDR3 extends over 17 amino acids. Germline CDR1 reads MNHEY; CDR2 reads SVGAGI. After removal of 7 bases from V and 0 bases from J, the junction contained 5 bases not matched to a gene. The CDR3 loop is CASTLGTGGSGANVLTS. CDR3 DNA: TGTGCCAGCACTTTAGGGACAGGGGGCTCTGGGGCCAACGTCCTGACTTCC.

As for this clonotype: As the CDR3 is not closed by the conserved phenylalanine or tryptophan, this likely results from a read error. Because the CDR3's place on the DNA is in doubt, the DNA is left out and the CDR3 is given as listed by TCRdb. This chain joins TRBV4-3 and TRBJ1-1. The CDR3 length equals 16 residues, ends included. Per germline, CDR1 LGHNA and CDR2 YSLEER. The CDR3 here is CAGSQDHSQSNTEPFL.

The chain uses TRBV11-3 and TRBJ2-1, with TRBD2 identical over 9 bases. The CDR3 has 16 amino acids. V shed 1 base, J shed 12 bases, and the junction held 13 bases outside the gene matches. The germline CDR1 and CDR2 sequences are SGHNT and YENEEA. The CDR3, as DNA: TGTGCCAGCAGCTTAGGGGGGACTAGCATCCACAATTGGCAGTTCTTC. Amino acids: CASSLGGTSIHNWQFF.

This chain connects TRBV4-1 to TRBJ1-5; D possibly corresponds to TRBD1 (6 bases). The CDR3 spans 18 residues. The germline V gene encodes CDR1 MGHRA and CDR2 YSYEKL. With 2 bases removed from V and 0 bases from J, the gap between germline ends came to 17 bases. DNA for the CDR3: TGCGCCAGCAGCCAAAAGGGGACACAAGGGTATAGCAATCAGCCCCAGCATTTT. Its translation is CASSQKGTQGYSNQPQHF.

As regards this clonotype: Likely a read error: the CDR3 ends without its conserved phenylalanine or tryptophan. This chain uses TRBV6-1 with TRBJ2-5, with D perhaps matching TRBD2 (5 bases). The CDR3 contains 16 residues. Germline CDR1 MNHNS, CDR2 SASEGT. Between the trimmed V and J ends, which lost 5 bases and 5 bases, there was a span of 21 bases. The CDR3 nucleotides are TGTGCCAGCAGTCCTCTGATAGCGAGAACCGGGGAGACCCAGTACTCC. Encoded protein: CASSPLIARTGETQYS.

As to this clonotype: A junction boundary mismatches the germline segment, possibly from a read error. The chain links TRBV11-3 to TRBJ2-5, with D perhaps TRBD2 (5 bases). The germline gives CDR1 SGHNT, CDR2 YENEEA. The CDR3 totals 14 residues. CDR3 sequence reads: CTISKTDWEEIQYF. In DNA, the CDR3 is TGTACCATCAGCAAAACGGACTGGGAAGAGATCCAGTACTTC.

Comments on this clonotype: The CDR3 ends on some other residue instead of the conserved phenylalanine or tryptophan, so this is likely a read error. This rearrangement joins TRBV5-1 to TRBJ2-1, with 7 bases lining up with TRBD2. Germline V gene sequence: CDR1 SGHRS, CDR2 YFSETQ. This CDR3 region has 15 residues. Written as DNA, the CDR3 is TGTGTCAGCAAATTGGAGAGCGGGGAGTACAATGAGCAGTTCCTC. This sequence encodes CVSKLESGEYNEQFL.

J is TRBJ2-7 and V is TRBV6-6; TRBD2 aligns across 7 bases. The CDR3 length is 14 residues. Germline assignment: CDR1 MNHNY and CDR2 SVGAGI (reference sequence). Trimming took 2 bases from V and 10 from J; bases not matched to a gene: 11. DNA of the CDR3: TGTGCCAGCAGTTACGAACCCCTGGGAGGGTCACAGTACTTC. As protein: CASSYEPLGGSQYF.

Regarding this clonotype: At one boundary the junction diverges from the germline segment, which might be a read error. The chain joins TRBV11-2 to TRBJ1-6; D gene ambiguous. CDR1 is SGHAT, CDR2 FQNNGV, per germline. The CDR3 loop spans 15 amino acids. The CDR3 nucleotides are TGTGCCAGAAGCTTAGGAGGAGACAATAATTCACCCTTCCACTTT. Translation: CARSLGGDNNSPFHF.

With regard to this clonotype: Compared with germline, one end of the junction differs, possibly owing to a read error. The CDR3, as DNA: TGCACTGCTCCCGCGATGGGGGGGGCATCAGCTTTCTTT. This translates into CTAPAMGGASAFF. J is TRBJ1-1 and V is TRBV20-1; weak D call: TRBD1 (6 bases). From germline, CDR1 is DFQATT and CDR2 SNEGSKA (reference sequence). The CDR3 covers 13 residues.